This T cell receptor (beta chain) emerged from a study of liver allograft versus peripheral blood T cells. On the study more broadly: In transplanted livers, T cell receptor repertoires were compared with those found in the recipients' peripheral blood.

By sample fraction, this clonotype is medium-sized. Its antigen is currently unknown. With V trimmed by 6 bases and J by 0 bases, 4 bases remained unmatched. CDR1 is SQVTM and CDR2 is ANQGSEA in the germline V gene. CDR3 length equals 13 residues. TCRdb reprocessed the reads with MiXCR, giving one entry per CDR3 protein. The sample shows 6,000 to 9,500 distinct CDR3 sequences, roughly 18% of them seen only once. Study-level findings and limits: Liver allograft and peripheral blood T cell receptor repertoires reportedly differed.

This sequence joins TRBV29-1 and TRBJ1-1; 7 bases are a match to TRBD1. The source of this sequence is a human patient who had a liver transplant. Some of these T cells may belong to the graft donor. CDR3 bases: TGCAGCGTCTCGACAGGGATGAACACTGAAGCTTTCTTT. It yields the protein CSVSTGMNTEAFF. The full variable domain, in which reference TRBV29-1 and TRBJ1-1 provide the parts outside the CDR3, is SAVISQKPSRDICQRGTSLTIQCQVDSQVTMMFWYRQQPGQSLTLIATANQGSEATYESGFVIDKFPISRPNLTFSTLTVSNMSPEDSSIYLCSVSTGMNTEAFFGQGTRLTVV.